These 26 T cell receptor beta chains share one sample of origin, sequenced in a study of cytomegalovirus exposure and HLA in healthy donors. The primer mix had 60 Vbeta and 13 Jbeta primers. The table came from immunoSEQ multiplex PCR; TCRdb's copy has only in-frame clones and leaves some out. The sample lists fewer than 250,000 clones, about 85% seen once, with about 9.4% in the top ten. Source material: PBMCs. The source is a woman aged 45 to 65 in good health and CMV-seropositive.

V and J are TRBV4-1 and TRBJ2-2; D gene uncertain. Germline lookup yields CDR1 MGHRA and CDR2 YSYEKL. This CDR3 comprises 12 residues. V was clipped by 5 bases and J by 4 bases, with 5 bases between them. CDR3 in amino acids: CASSYLTGELFF. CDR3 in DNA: TGCGCCAGCAGCTATCTCACCGGGGAGCTGTTTTTT.

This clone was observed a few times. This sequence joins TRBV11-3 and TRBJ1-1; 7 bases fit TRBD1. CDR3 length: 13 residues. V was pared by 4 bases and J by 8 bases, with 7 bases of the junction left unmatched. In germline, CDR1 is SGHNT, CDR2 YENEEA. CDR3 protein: CASSSERDREAFF. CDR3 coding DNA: TGTGCCAGCAGCTCAGAAAGGGACAGAGAAGCTTTCTTT.

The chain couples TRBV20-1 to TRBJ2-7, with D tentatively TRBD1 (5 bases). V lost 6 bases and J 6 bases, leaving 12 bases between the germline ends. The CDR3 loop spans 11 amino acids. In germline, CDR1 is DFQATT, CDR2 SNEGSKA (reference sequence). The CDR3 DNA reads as TGCAGTGCCAAAAGGGGTTTCGAGCAGTACTTC. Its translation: CSAKRGFEQYF.

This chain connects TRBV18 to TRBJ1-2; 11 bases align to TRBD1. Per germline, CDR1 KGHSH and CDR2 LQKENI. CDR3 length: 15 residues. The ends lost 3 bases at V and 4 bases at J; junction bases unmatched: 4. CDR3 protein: CASSPDRGLGYGYTF. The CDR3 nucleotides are TGTGCCAGCTCACCGGACAGGGGGCTCGGCTATGGCTACACCTTC.

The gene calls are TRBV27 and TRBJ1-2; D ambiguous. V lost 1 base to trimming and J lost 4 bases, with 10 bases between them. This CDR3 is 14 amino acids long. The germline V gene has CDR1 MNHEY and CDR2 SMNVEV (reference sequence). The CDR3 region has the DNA TGTGCCAGCAGTTTATTTTCAGGATTCTATGGCTACACCTTC. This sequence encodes CASSLFSGFYGYTF.

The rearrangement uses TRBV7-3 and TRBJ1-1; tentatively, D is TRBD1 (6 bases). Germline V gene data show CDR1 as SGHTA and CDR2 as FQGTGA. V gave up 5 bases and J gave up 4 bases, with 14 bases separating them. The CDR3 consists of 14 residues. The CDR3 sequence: CASSPGGEGTEAFF. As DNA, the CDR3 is TGTGCCAGCAGCCCTGGGGGCGAGGGCACTGAAGCTTTCTTT. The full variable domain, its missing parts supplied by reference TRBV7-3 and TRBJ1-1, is GAGVSQTPSNKVTEKGKYVELRCDPISGHTALYWYRQSLGQGPEFLIYFQGTGAADDSGLPNDRFFAVRPEGSVSTLKIQRTERGDSAVYLCASSPGGEGTEAFFGQGTRLTVV.

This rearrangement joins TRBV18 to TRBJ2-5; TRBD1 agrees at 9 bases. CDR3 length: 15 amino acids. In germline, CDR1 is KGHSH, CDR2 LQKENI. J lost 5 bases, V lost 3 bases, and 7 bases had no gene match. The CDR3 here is CASSPQGQGGETQYF. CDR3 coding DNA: TGTGCCAGCTCACCCCAGGGACAGGGCGGGGAGACCCAGTACTTC.

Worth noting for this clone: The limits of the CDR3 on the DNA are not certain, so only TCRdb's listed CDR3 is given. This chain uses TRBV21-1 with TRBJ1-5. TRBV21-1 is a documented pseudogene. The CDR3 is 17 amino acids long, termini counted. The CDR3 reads CASSRDLWGGGNQPQHF.

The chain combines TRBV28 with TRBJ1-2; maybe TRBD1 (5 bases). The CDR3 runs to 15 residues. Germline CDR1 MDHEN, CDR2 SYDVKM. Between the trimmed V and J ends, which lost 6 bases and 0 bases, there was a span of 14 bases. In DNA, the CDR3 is TGTGCCAGCAGCCCCGGGGGGGGACCTAACTATGGCTACACCTTC. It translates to CASSPGGGPNYGYTF.

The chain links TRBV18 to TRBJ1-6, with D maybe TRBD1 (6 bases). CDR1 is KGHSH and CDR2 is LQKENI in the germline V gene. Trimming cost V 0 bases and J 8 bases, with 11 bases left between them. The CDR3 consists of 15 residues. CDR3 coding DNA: TGTGCCAGCTCACCACCCGGACAGCGTTATTCACCCCTCCACTTT. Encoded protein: CASSPPGQRYSPLHF. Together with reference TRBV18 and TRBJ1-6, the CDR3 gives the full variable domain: NAGVMQNPRHLVRRRGQEARLRCSPMKGHSHVYWYRQLPEEGLKFMVYLQKENIIDESGMPKERFSAEFPKEGPSILRIQQVVRGDSAAYFCASSPPGQRYSPLHFGNGTRLTVT.

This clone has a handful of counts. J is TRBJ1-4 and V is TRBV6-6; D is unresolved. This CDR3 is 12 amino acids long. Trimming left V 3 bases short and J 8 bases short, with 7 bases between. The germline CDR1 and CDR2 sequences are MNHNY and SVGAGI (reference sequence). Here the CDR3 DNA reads TGTGCCAGCAGTTATCTTCGGGAAAAACTGTTTTTT. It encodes CASSYLREKLFF.

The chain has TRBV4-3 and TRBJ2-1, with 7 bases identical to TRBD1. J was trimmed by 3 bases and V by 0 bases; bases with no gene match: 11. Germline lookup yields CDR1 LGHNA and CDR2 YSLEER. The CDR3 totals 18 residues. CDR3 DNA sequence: TGCGCCAGCAGCCAAGAGGTACAGGGGATAGTGGGCTACAATGAGCAGTTCTTC. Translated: CASSQEVQGIVGYNEQFF.

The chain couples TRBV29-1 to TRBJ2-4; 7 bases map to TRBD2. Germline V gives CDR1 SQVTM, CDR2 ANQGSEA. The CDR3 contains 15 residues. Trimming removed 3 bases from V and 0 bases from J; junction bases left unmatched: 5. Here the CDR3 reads CSVEKGGLAKNIQYF. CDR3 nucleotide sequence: TGCAGCGTTGAGAAGGGAGGGTTAGCCAAAAACATTCAGTACTTC. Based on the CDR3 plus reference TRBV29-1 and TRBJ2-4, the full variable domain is SAVISQKPSRDICQRGTSLTIQCQVDSQVTMMFWYRQQPGQSLTLIATANQGSEATYESGFVIDKFPISRPNLTFSTLTVSNMSPEDSSIYLCSVEKGGLAKNIQYFGAGTRLSVL.

Here the CDR3 DNA reads TGTGCCAGCAGCCCAGGCGGCTTTGGGGGGGGGTTCGGCTACACCTTC. Translating it yields CASSPGGFGGGFGYTF. The V call is TRBV7-3, the J call TRBJ1-2; TRBD1 is a possible D gene (5 bases). The ends were cut back, 5 bases at V and 8 bases at J, with 24 bases in the middle. Germline CDR1 and CDR2: SGHTA and FQGTGA. This CDR3 comprises 16 residues.

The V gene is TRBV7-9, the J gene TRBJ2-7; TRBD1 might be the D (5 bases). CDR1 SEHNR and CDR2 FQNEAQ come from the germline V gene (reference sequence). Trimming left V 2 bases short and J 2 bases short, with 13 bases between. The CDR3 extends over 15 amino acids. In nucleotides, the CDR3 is TGTGCCAGCAGCTTAATAAGTCAGGGTCCCTACGAGCAGTACTTC. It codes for CASSLISQGPYEQYF.

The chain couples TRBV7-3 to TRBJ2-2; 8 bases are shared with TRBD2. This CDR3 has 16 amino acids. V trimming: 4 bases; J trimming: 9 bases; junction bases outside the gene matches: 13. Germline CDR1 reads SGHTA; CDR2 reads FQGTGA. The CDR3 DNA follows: TGTGCCAGCAGCTCCTCCCCCGGGGGGGCCCCCCGGGAGCTGTTTTTT. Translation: CASSSSPGGAPRELFF.

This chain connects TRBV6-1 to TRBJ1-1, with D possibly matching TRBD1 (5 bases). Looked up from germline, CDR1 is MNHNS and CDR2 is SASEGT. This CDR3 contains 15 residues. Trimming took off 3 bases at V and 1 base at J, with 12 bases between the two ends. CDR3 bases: TGTGCCAGCAGTGATGGGGCAGACTCGAACACTGAAGCTTTCTTT. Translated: CASSDGADSNTEAFF.

CDR3 coding DNA: TGCGCCAGCAGCTCCAGACAGGACCGCACTGAAGCTTTCTTT. This gives the protein CASSSRQDRTEAFF. The gene calls are TRBV5-1 and TRBJ1-1, with D tentatively TRBD1 (6 bases). V was clipped by 3 bases and J by 4 bases, with 13 bases between them. This CDR3 contains 14 residues. Per germline, CDR1 SGHRS and CDR2 YFSETQ. The full variable domain, completed using reference TRBV5-1 and TRBJ1-1, is KAGVTQTPRYLIKTRGQQVTLSCSPISGHRSVSWYQQTPGQGLQFLFEYFSETQRNKGNFPGRFSGRQFSNSRSEMNVSTLELGDSALYLCASSSRQDRTEAFFGQGTRLTVV.

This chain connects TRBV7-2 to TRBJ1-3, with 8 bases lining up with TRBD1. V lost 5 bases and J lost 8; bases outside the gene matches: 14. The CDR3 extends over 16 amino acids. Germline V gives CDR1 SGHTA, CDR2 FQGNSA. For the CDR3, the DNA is TGTGCCAGCAGCATGGACAGGGTACCCCTCGGTTACACCATATATTTT. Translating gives CASSMDRVPLGYTIYF.

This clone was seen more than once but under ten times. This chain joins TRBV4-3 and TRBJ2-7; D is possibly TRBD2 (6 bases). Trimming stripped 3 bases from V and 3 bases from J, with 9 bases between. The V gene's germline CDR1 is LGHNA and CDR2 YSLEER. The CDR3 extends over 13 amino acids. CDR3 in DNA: TGCGCCAGCAGCCAGGGGGGAAGCTACGAGCAGTACTTC. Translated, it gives CASSQGGSYEQYF.

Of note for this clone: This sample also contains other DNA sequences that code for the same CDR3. CDR3 protein: CATSRDRSGNTIYF. CDR3 coding DNA: TGTGCCACCAGCAGAGATCGGTCTGGAAACACCATATATTTT. The V call is TRBV15, the J call TRBJ1-3; D is unclear. There are 14 residues in the CDR3. With 0 bases removed from V and 1 base from J, the gap between germline ends came to 4 bases. CDR1 and CDR2 from the germline V gene are LNHNV and YYDKDF (reference sequence).

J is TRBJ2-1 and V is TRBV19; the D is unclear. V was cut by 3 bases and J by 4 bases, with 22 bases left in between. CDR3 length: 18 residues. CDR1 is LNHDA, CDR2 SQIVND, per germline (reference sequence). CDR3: CASSMIHSPIPEYNEQFF. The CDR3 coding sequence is TGTGCCAGTAGTATGATACATTCTCCTATCCCGGAGTACAATGAGCAGTTCTTC.

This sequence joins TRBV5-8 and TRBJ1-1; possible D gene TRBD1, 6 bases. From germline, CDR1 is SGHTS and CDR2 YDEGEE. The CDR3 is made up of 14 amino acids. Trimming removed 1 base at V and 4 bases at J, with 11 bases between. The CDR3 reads CASSLPGAVTEAFF. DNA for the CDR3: TGTGCCAGCAGCTTGCCAGGGGCGGTCACTGAAGCTTTCTTT.

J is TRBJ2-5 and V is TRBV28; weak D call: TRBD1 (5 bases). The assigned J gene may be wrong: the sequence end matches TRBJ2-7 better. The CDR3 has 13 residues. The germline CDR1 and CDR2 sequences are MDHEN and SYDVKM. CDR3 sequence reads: CASSLSGRGEQYF. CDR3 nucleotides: TGTGCCAGCAGTTTATCAGGGCGAGGCGAGCAGTACTTC.

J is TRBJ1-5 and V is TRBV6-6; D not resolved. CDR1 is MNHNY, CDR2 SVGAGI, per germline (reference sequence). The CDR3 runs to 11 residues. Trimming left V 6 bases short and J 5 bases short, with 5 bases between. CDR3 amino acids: CASRRDQPQHF. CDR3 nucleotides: TGTGCCAGCAGGCGGGATCAGCCCCAGCATTTT.

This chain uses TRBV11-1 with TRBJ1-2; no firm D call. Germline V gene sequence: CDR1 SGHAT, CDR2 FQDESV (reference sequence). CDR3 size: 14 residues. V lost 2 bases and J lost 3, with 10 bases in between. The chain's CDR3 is CASSLSLVDYGYTF. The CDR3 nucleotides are TGTGCCAGCAGCTTATCCCTCGTCGACTATGGCTACACCTTC.